This TCR beta chain was found in a study of OX40 agonist ivuxolimab in advanced cancers. Study background: Dose-escalation subjects each had hepatocellular carcinoma, melanoma, renal cell or head and neck cancer.

Libraries were prepared by immunoSEQ multiplex PCR; TCRdb keeps only in-frame clonotypes and omits some of them. This table has 30,000 to 45,000 clones, 80% to 95% appearing once. Sampling of blood occurred at baseline, cycle 4 day 1, and cycle 7 day 1. CDR1 is LNHDA and CDR2 is SQIVND in the germline V gene (reference sequence). The CDR3 is 13 amino acids. Between the trimmed V and J ends, which lost 5 bases and 5 bases, there was a span of 12 bases. The chain recombines TRBV19 with TRBJ1-1; unclear D gene. Sequences were derived from CD4+ or CD8+ T cells sorted from blood, sampled in a trial of the OX40 agonist ivuxolimab. The clonotype comes from an adult with an advanced solid tumor such as melanoma, head and neck, liver or kidney cancer. This chain's CDR3 is CASSPESRTEAFF. In DNA form, the CDR3 reads TGTGCCAGTAGTCCCGAGAGTAGGACTGAAGCTTTCTTT.